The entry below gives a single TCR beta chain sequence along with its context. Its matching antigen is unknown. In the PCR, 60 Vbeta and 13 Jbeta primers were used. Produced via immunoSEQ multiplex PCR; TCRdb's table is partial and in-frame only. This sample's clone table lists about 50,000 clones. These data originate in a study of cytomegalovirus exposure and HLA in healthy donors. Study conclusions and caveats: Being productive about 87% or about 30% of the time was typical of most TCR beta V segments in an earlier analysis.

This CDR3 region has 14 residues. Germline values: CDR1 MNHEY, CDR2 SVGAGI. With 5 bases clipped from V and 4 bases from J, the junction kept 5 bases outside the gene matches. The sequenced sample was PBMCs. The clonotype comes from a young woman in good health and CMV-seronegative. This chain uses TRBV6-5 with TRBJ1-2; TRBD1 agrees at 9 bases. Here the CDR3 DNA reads TGTGCCAGCAGTCGCCGGGACAGGGCCTATGGCTACACCTTC. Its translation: CASSRRDRAYGYTF.